This record covers a single T cell receptor (beta chain). Antigen unknown. CDR1 SGHRS and CDR2 YFSETQ come from the germline V gene. V was shortened by 0 bases and J by 5 bases, with 12 bases between the two germline ends. The CDR3 length is 15 residues. The data were obtained in a study of cytomegalovirus exposure and HLA in healthy donors. General study points: Specificity of a few CMV-associated chains for CMV antigens was verified in vitro. CMV serostatus was the only immune exposure information that was available.

Amplification used 60 Vbeta primers and 13 Jbeta primers. The assay was immunoSEQ multiplex PCR, and TCRdb's table has in-frame clones only and misses some. The listing records 150,000 or so clones. Material: PBMCs. The source is a woman aged 45 to 65 in good health and CMV-seronegative. V and J are TRBV5-1 and TRBJ2-1; possibly TRBD1 for D (5 bases). CDR3 protein: CASSLAGTGDNEQFF. The CDR3 coding sequence is TGCGCCAGCAGCTTGGCCGGTACAGGAGACAATGAGCAGTTCTTC.